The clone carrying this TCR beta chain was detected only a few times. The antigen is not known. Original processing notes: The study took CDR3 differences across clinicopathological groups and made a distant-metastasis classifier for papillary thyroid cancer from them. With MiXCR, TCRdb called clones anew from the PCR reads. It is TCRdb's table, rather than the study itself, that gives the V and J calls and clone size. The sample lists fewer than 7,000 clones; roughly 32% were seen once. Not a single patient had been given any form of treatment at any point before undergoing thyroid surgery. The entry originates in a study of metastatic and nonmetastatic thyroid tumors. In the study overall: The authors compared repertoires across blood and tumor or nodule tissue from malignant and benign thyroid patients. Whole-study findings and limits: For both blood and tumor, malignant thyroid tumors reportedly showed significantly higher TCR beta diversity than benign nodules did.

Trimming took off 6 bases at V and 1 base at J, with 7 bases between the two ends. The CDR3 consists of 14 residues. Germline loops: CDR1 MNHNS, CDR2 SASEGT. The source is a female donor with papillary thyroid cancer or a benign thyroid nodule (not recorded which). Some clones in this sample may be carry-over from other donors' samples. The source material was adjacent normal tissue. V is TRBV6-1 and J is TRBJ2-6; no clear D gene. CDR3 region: CASSRVSGANVLTF. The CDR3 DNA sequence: TGTGCCAGCAGCCGTGTATCTGGGGCCAACGTCCTGACTTTC.